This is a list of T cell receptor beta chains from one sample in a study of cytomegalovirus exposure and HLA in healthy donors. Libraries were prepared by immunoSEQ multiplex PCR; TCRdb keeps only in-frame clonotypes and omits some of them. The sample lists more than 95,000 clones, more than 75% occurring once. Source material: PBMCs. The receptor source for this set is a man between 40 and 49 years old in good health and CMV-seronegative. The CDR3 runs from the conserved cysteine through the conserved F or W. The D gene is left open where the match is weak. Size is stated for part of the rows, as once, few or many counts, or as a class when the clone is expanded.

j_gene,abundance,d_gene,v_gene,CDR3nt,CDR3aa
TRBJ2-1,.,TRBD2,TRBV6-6,TGTGCCAGCAGTTACCCCCTGGGACTAGCGGGGCAGGAGCAGTTCTTC,CASSYPLGLAGQEQFF
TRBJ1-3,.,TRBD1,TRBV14,TGTGCCAGCAGCCAACGACAGGGGTGGGACACCATATATTTT,CASSQRQGWDTIYF
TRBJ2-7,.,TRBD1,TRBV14,TGTGCCAGCAGCGGTTCCGGGACAGTGGACGAGCAGTACTTC,CASSGSGTVDEQYF
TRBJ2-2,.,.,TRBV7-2,TGTGCCAGCAGCCACGGGAGACGAGGGGAGCTGTTTTTT,CASSHGRRGELFF
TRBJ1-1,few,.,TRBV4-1,TGCGCCAGCAGCCAACGCGGAATGAACACTGAAGCTTTCTTT,CASSQRGMNTEAFF
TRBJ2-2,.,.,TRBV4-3,TGCGCCAGCAGCCAAGATGCAGGGAACACCGGGGAGCTGTTTTTT,CASSQDAGNTGELFF
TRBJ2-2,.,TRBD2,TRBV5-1,TGCGCCAGCAGCCGAATGACTAGCGGGAATACCGGGGAGCTGTTTTTT,CASSRMTSGNTGELFF
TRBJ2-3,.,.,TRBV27,TGTGCCAGCAGTTTGAATAGGGGAGATACGCAGTATTTT,CASSLNRGDTQYF
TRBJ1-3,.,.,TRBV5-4,TGTGCCAGCAGCTTGGGACGGAGCTCTGGAAACACCATATATTTT,CASSLGRSSGNTIYF
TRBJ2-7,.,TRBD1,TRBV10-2,TGCGCCAGTGGCGAGGACAGGGGGCACGAGCAGTACTTC,CASGEDRGHEQYF
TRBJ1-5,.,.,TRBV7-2,TGTGCCAGCAGCCCCGGGTCCGGCCCTAATCAGCCCCAGCATTTT,CASSPGSGPNQPQHF
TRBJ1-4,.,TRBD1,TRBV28,TGTGCCAGCAGTACCCCGGGACAGGGTTACGAAAAACTGTTTTTT,CASSTPGQGYEKLFF
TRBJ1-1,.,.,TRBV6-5,TGTGCCAGCAGAACTAACACTGAAGCTTTCTTT,CASRTNTEAFF
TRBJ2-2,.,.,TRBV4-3,TGCGCCAGCAGCCAAGAAGGACAGTTGAACACCGGGGAGCTGTTTTTT,CASSQEGQLNTGELFF
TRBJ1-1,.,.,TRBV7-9,TGTGCCAGCAGCCCCACTTGGGCAGGGGTTTTCACTGAAGCTTTCTTT,CASSPTWAGVFTEAFF
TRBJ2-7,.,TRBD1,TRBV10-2,TGCGCCAGCTTTGACAGGGCATCTTCCTACGAGCAGTACTTC,CASFDRASSYEQYF
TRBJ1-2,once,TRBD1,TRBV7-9,TGTGCCAGCAGTGGACAGGGCCACTATGGCTACACCTTC,CASSGQGHYGYTF
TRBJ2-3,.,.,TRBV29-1,TGCAGCTGGGACACCAGCACAGATACGCAGTATTTT,CSWDTSTDTQYF
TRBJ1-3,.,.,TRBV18,TGTGCCAGCTCACCGATACAGTCCCCGTTTGGAAACACCATATATTTT,CASSPIQSPFGNTIYF
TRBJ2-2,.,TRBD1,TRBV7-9,TGTGCCAGCAGCCAGGACAGGGCCACCGGGGAGCTGTTTTTT,CASSQDRATGELFF
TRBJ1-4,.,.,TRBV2,TGTGCCAGCAGTGACGGGGGGGCGCTTTCTGGAAAACTGTTTTTT,CASSDGGALSGKLFF
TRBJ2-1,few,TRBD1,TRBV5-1,TGCGCCAGCAGCTGGGGGACAGGGGGCAATGAGCAGTTCTTC,CASSWGTGGNEQFF
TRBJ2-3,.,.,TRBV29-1,TGCAGCGTACGATATCTCGTACGGGTGAACACAGATACGCAGTATTTT,CSVRYLVRVNTDTQYF
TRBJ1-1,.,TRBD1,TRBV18,TGTGCCAGCTCACCACGTGATCAACGACAGGGCCCCCTGAACACTGAAGCTTTCTTT,CASSPRDQRQGPLNTEAFF
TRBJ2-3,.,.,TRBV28,TGTGCCAGCTTCCTCCGCGGGGATACGCAGTATTTT,CASFLRGDTQYF
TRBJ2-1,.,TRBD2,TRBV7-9,TGTGCCAGCAGCTTAGGGACTAGCGATGAGCAGTTCTTC,CASSLGTSDEQFF
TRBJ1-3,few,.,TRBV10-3,TGTGCCATCAGTGAGTCAGGGGCTGGAAACACCATATATTTT,CAISESGAGNTIYF
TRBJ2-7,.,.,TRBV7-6,TGTGCCAGCAGCTCCCAAGGGGAAGCCGACGAGCAGTACTTC,CASSSQGEADEQYF
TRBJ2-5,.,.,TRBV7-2,TGTGCCAGCAGCTTAGATTCAGGATTGGGTGAGACCCAGTACTTC,CASSLDSGLGETQYF
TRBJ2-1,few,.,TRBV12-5,TGTGCTAGTGGTTTGCGGGGATCCAATGAGCAGTTCTTC,CASGLRGSNEQFF
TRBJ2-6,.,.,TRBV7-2,TGTGCCAGCAGCTCAATCTCTGGGGCCAACGTCCTGACTTTC,CASSSISGANVLTF
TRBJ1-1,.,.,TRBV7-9,TGTGCCAGCAGCCATAATCAAGGTCGGGTGACTGAAGCTTTCTTT,CASSHNQGRVTEAFF
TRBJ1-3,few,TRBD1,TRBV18,TGTGCCAGCTCACCATTTGGAACAGGGGAAAACACCATATATTTT,CASSPFGTGENTIYF
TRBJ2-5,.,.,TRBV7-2,TGTGCCAGCAGACCCCCGGAGCAAGAGACCCAGTACTTC,CASRPPEQETQYF
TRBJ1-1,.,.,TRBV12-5,TGTGCTAGTGGTGCTCCCCCTCAGTCCACCCTGAACACTGAAGCTTTCTTT,CASGAPPQSTLNTEAFF
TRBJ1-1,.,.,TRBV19,TGTGCCGGTAGTATACCCCAGGCCGGCTCGGAAGCTTTCTTT,CAGSIPQAGSEAFF
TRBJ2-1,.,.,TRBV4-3,TGCGCCAGCAGCCAAGCTCCAGCGGGCGCCTCCTACAATGAGCAGTTCTTC,CASSQAPAGASYNEQFF
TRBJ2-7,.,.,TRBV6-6,TGTGCCAGCAGTTACGAGGAACCCTACGAGCAGTACTTC,CASSYEEPYEQYF
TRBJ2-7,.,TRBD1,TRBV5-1,TGCGCCAGCAGCCCCGGACAGGGCCTCTACGAGCAGTACTTC,CASSPGQGLYEQYF
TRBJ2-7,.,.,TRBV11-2,TGTGCCAGCACCTCCGGGTTCGAGCAGTACTTC,CASTSGFEQYF
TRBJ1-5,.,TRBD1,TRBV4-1,TGCGCCAGCAGCCAGGCCGACAGGGGCCTCAATCAGCCCCAGCATTTT,CASSQADRGLNQPQHF
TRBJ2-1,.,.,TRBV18,TGTGCCAGCTCACCAACCGCCCGGGAGAGCAATGAGCAGTTCTTC,CASSPTARESNEQFF
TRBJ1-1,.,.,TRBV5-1,TGCGCCAGCAGCTTACAGGTTTCCAACACTGAAGCTTTCTTT,CASSLQVSNTEAFF
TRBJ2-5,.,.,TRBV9,TGTGCCAGCAGCCCTACTCAGGGAATAAAGACCCAGTACTTC,CASSPTQGIKTQYF
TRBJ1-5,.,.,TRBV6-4,TGTGCCAGCATCAGTCCTAGGGGCTATAGCAATCAGCCCCAGCATTTT,CASISPRGYSNQPQHF
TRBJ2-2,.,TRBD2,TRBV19,TGTGCCAGTAGTATGAGCCGGGGGGGGGACCCAAGAACCCCGAACACCGGGGAGCTGTTTTTT,CASSMSRGGDPRTPNTGELFF
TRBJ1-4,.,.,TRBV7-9,TGTGCCAGCAGCTTACGGCAGGGTGACGAAAAACTGTTTTTC,CASSLRQGDEKLFF
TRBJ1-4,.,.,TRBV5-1,TGCGCCAGCAGCTTTTGGACATCCGCCGGAGTGGGTGAAAAACTGTTTTTT,CASSFWTSAGVGEKLFF
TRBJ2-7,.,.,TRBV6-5,TGTGCCAGCAGTTACTCGGCAGCGGGCCCCTACGAGCAGTACTTC,CASSYSAAGPYEQYF
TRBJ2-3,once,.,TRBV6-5,TGTGCCAGCAGTTACAGCGGCCCGGGACATGCAGATACGCAGTATTTT,CASSYSGPGHADTQYF
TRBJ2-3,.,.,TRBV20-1,TGCAGTGCTGTCCGTGATACGCAGTATTTT,CSAVRDTQYF
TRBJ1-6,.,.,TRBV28,TGTGCCAGCAGACTAGGACAGCCCTCCAGATCACCCCTCCACTTT,CASRLGQPSRSPLHF
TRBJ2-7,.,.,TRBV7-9,TGTTCCAGCAGCTTCGACTTAGGCGAGCAGTACTTC,CSSSFDLGEQYF
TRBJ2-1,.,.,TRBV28,TGTGCCAGCAGTCACCGCGAGACAGTTTACAATGAGCAGTTCTTC,CASSHRETVYNEQFF
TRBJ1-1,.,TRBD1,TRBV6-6,TGTGCCAGCACCTTGTGGACAGGCAGGAACACTGAAGCTTTCTTT,CASTLWTGRNTEAFF
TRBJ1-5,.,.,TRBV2,TGTGCCAGCAGTACTAGTATGGATCAGCCCCAGCATTTT,CASSTSMDQPQHF
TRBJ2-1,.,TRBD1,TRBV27,TGTGCCAGCAGTGGACAGGGAATCGGGAATGAGCAGTTCTTC,CASSGQGIGNEQFF